These 3 T cell receptor beta chains originate from one sample sequenced in a study of cytomegalovirus exposure and HLA in healthy donors. Repertoires were generated with immunoSEQ multiplex PCR, while TCRdb's copy carries only in-frame clones and drops some. Here the sample spans 100,000 to 150,000 clones, roughly 89% being singletons. Sequencing input: PBMCs. All receptors derive from a woman aged 18-30 years in good health and CMV-seronegative.

In this sample, this clone turned up once. The rearrangement uses TRBV6-5 and TRBJ1-5; the D gene is possibly TRBD1 (5 bases). Germline V gives CDR1 MNHEY, CDR2 SVGAGI. The germline V and J ends were trimmed by 5 bases and 0 bases, with 11 bases remaining between them. This CDR3 comprises 15 residues. The CDR3 spells CASSRDSYSNQPQHF. The CDR3 DNA reads TGTGCCAGCAGTCGAGACAGTTATAGCAATCAGCCCCAGCATTTT.

The gene calls are TRBV28 and TRBJ2-2; 7 nucleotides agree with TRBD1. The ends lost 5 bases at V and 5 bases at J; junction bases unmatched: 5. This CDR3 is built from 14 residues. Germline CDR1 reads MDHEN; CDR2 reads SYDVKM. CDR3 sequence: CASSETGLTGELFF. CDR3 bases: TGTGCCAGCAGTGAGACAGGGTTAACCGGGGAGCTGTTTTTT.

The gene calls are TRBV6-1 and TRBJ2-7; 14 bases are shared with TRBD2. The germline gives CDR1 MNHNS, CDR2 SASEGT. Germline trimming cut 6 bases from V and 2 bases from J; bases unmatched to any gene: 3. The CDR3 is 15 amino acids. DNA of the CDR3: TGTGCCAGCAGGGAGGGACTAGCGGGGGCCTACGAGCAGTACGTC. It is translated as CASREGLAGAYEQYV.